This is a list of T cell receptor beta chains from one sample in a study of OX40 agonist ivuxolimab in advanced cancers. TCRdb's copy holds only in-frame clones and misses some; the assay was immunoSEQ multiplex PCR. Seen here are about 60,000 clones, around 83% observed once, and the top ten hold about 0.75%. Source: CD4+ or CD8+ T cells sorted from blood, taken in a trial of the OX40 agonist ivuxolimab. The receptor set was obtained from an adult with an advanced solid tumor such as melanoma, head and neck, liver or kidney cancer. Each CDR3 is given without its conserved first and last residue. The D gene is left open where the match is weak. Clone size is stated in some rows and not others, as once, few, many or a class when expanded.

v_call	clone_size	d_call	cdr3_aa
TRBV5-1	NA	TRBD1	ASSRDRRTPYNSPLH
TRBV11-2	NA	NA	ASSLASSGEQY
TRBV4-1	NA	TRBD1	ASSQNRGAEAF
TRBV2	NA	NA	ASSAFGNQPQH
TRBV5-4	NA	NA	ASSLAQGNTIY
TRBV29-1	NA	TRBD1	SVVRGRAETQY
TRBV5-4	NA	NA	ASSLFASGNTIY
TRBV5-1	many	NA	ASSTTDSRYNEQF
TRBV5-1	NA	NA	ASSLRDRQGEQF
TRBV6-6	NA	NA	ASSYSGTLETQY
TRBV5-1	many	TRBD1	ASSWGQGDNQPQH
TRBV29-1	NA	NA	SVGTVGGQETQY
TRBV7-5	NA	NA	ARSHPGEKLF
TRBV6-6	NA	NA	ASTRNRDNQPQH
TRBV18	NA	TRBD1	ASSPRGPYEQY
TRBV30	few	NA	AWRVGQVTDTQY
TRBV7-2	few	NA	ASSLKIGEAF
TRBV28	few	TRBD2	ASILAGAVEQY
TRBV28	NA	NA	ASSSNYGYT
TRBV5-6	NA	NA	ASSSGIWRGDTQY
TRBV2	NA	TRBD1	ASRRDRNNEQY
TRBV5-1	few	NA	ASRRQVNTEAF
TRBV2	few	NA	ASEKQGQVPQETQY
TRBV19	few	TRBD1	ASSASTGTGLNQPQH
TRBV5-1	medium-sized	NA	ASSSGLTSGNTIY
TRBV6-6	NA	NA	ASSSRGEEKLF
TRBV15	NA	NA	ATTNGGPGEQY
TRBV20-1	once	NA	SASFRGRAF
TRBV5-6	NA	NA	ASSGGNTEAF
TRBV5-4	NA	NA	ASSLAGTMNTEAF
TRBV11-2	few	NA	ASSAGTREAF
TRBV7-2	NA	TRBD1	ASRKDRGQSPLH
TRBV7-9	NA	NA	ASSRTYEQY
TRBV19	NA	NA	ASSIMLLRFGEQY
TRBV6-5	NA	NA	ASSSTSGTAHYEQY
TRBV10-3	NA	TRBD2	AISGASGRVDEQF
TRBV2	NA	TRBD1	ASSDYRGQGQPQH
TRBV10-2	NA	NA	ASSVGSPYEQY
TRBV7-8	NA	NA	ATHDRRTQDSYT
TRBV6-5	few	NA	ASRKDSHGYT
TRBV6-5	NA	NA	ASSDGTLLGNEQF
TRBV4-2	NA	TRBD1	ASTSSAGGRVYYGYT
TRBV4-1	NA	NA	ASSQRFGGANTGELF